This TCR beta chain was recovered during a study of T cells in Graves' hyperthyroidism and ophthalmopathy. Study-level findings and limits: Among clonotypes expanded in thyroid above 0.001, most were also found in blood.

Template material for amplifying TCR beta CDR3 regions consisted of RNA transcripts. A set of HTBI primers served as the primers for a first-round RT-PCR of the TCR CDR3. TCRdb independently ran MiXCR on the multiplex PCR reads; one entry per CDR3 protein. The profile shows about 480,000 distinct CDR3 sequences, 13% to 15% of them singletons. This clonotype showed up many times. Its cognate antigen is unknown. The V gene end was trimmed by 5 bases and the J gene end by 1 base; junction bases not matched to a gene: 3. Germline values: CDR1 SGHNT, CDR2 YENEEA. This CDR3 has 14 residues. Exclusions: uncontrolled infection, other autoimmune disease, pregnancy, lactation. Based on clinical symptoms, serum thyroxine and TRAb, thyroid ultrasound and orbital computed tomography, diagnoses were reached.

The clonotype was recovered from a woman aged 18-29 years with Graves' hyperthyroidism. V is TRBV11-3 and J is TRBJ2-5, with 8 bases aligning to TRBD1. The source material was blood. Here the CDR3 DNA reads TGTGCCAGCAGCCCGGGACAGGCCCAAGAGACCCAGTACTTC. Its translation: CASSPGQAQETQYF.